The following is a T cell receptor (beta chain) sequence with its context. From germline, CDR1 is SGHAT and CDR2 FQNNGV. V lost 5 bases to trimming and J lost 7 bases, with 9 bases between them. The CDR3 extends over 12 amino acids. In the original processing: Reference gene primer amplification gave estimated nucleated cell counts. Profiled with immunoSEQ multiplex PCR; TCRdb holds only in-frame clones, not every one. Clonal size and the V and J genes are those of that table, whereas D and trimming came from the DNA. The sample consists of a few hundred thousand clones, around four fifths of them appearing once. These data come from a study of blood T cell repertoires in COVID-19. On the study more broadly: PBMCs, B-cell-depleted T cells, or T cells were the source of the cDNA or gDNA that made up the material.

Donors of Cohort 3 who recovered were those that had two negative PCRs, clearance, or symptom resolution. Specimen: PBMCs or T cells enriched from blood (not recorded which). This TCR derives from a woman between 50 and 59 years old who had recovered from COVID-19. The V and J genes are TRBV11-2 and TRBJ1-5; D unresolved. The CDR3 reads CASSRIGQPQHF. The CDR3 nucleotides read TGTGCCAGCAGCCGGATCGGGCAGCCCCAGCATTTT. Full variable domain (rest looked up from reference TRBV11-2 and TRBJ1-5): EAGVAQSPRYKIIEKRQSVAFWCNPISGHATLYWYQQILGQGPKLLIQFQNNGVVDDSQLPKDRFSAERLKGVDSTLKIQPAKLEDSAVYLCASSRIGQPQHFGDGTRLSIL.